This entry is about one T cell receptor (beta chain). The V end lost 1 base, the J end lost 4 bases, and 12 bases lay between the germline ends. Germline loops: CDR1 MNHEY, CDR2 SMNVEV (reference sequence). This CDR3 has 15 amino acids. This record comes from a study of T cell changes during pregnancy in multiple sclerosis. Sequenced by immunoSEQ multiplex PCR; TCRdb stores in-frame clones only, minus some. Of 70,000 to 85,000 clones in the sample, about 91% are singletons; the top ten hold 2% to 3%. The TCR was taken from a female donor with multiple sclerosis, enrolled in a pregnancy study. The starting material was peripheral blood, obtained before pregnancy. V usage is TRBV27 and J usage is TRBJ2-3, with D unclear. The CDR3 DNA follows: TGTGCCAGCAGTTTATACTACGGAGCTGCAGATACGCAGTATTTT. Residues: CASSLYYGAADTQYF.